This paragraph covers one T cell receptor (beta chain) sequence. Its antigen is not identified. The sample originates from a study of vaccination and CD4 T cells after COVID-19. Overall study context: A median of roughly 97 days (range 35 to 161) separated diagnosis from post-COVID sampling. In culture, cells were exposed to overlapping spike peptides from SARS-CoV-2, HCoV-NL63, HCoV-OC43 and HCoV-229E.

The Oncomine TCR Beta short-read assay was applied to DNA of cultured CD4+ T cells. TCRdb re-derived calls from the PCR reads in MiXCR, one entry per CDR3 protein. The sample carries tens of thousands of distinct CDR3 sequences, 43% recorded once. Overall study findings and caveats: Vaccine-specific clones in convalescent patients were spike mono-reactive in 304 of 307 cases.

Described treatment: roughly 11-day PBMC culture with coronavirus spike peptide pools or control peptides (ViraFEST assay). ViraFEST used peptide pools to expand antigen-specific T cells and subsequently sequenced their TCRs. This CDR3 comprises 14 residues. Germline loops: CDR1 SGHTA, CDR2 FQGNSA. The V end was cut by 3 bases, the J end by 3 bases, with 9 bases between. Sequenced: CD4+ T cells from blood, cultured in vitro. The chain couples TRBV7-2 to TRBJ1-5; TRBD1 is a possible D gene (5 bases). The clonotype originates from a human donor who had recovered from COVID-19. CDR3 bases: TGTGCCAGCAGCTTGTCAGGGTACAATCAGCCCCAGCATTTT. Its translation is CASSLSGYNQPQHF. Full variable domain (outside the CDR3, taken from reference TRBV7-2 and TRBJ1-5): GAGVSQSPSNKVTEKGKDVELRCDPISGHTALYWYRQSLGQGLEFLIYFQGNSAPDKSGLPSDRFSAERTGGSVSTLTIQRTQQEDSAVYLCASSLSGYNQPQHFGDGTRLSIL.